These 31 T cell receptor beta chains were sequenced from one sample in a study of shared clonotypes between healthy human individuals. Naive CD8 isolation took CD45RO-negative cells positively selected for CCR7 and excluded terminally differentiated effector memory CD45RA+ cells. Some clones are missing from TCRdb's copy, which holds only in-frame ones; the method was immunoSEQ multiplex PCR. The data contain some 600,000 clones, 95% to 96% of them singletons. The sample taken for sequencing was naive CD8+ T cells sorted from blood. These receptors came from a woman aged 30 to 39 in good health.

The rearrangement joins TRBV14 to TRBJ2-2, with 8 positions matching TRBD2. Germline assignment: CDR1 SGHDN and CDR2 FVKESK. V lost 4 bases and J lost 6; bases outside the gene matches: 1. The CDR3 loop spans 13 amino acids. This CDR3 is CASSLGRAGELFF. The CDR3 coding sequence is TGTGCCAGCAGCCTCGGGAGGGCCGGGGAGCTGTTTTTT.

The chain links TRBV23-1 to TRBJ2-7; 7 nucleotides align to TRBD1. TRBV23-1 is an open reading frame whose function is uncertain. V shed 4 bases, J shed 0 bases, and the junction held 6 bases outside the gene matches. CDR3 length: 15 amino acids. DNA for the CDR3: TGCGCCAGCAGTCCTATCAGGGGGTACTCCTACGAGCAGTACTTC. Translating gives CASSPIRGYSYEQYF.

This clone was observed a single time. This sequence joins TRBV4-1 and TRBJ2-1; 10 bases are shared with TRBD2. V lost 0 bases and J lost 5; bases outside the gene matches: 1. This CDR3 spans 15 amino acids. The germline V gene has CDR1 MGHRA and CDR2 YSYEKL. CDR3 protein: CASSQELAGNNEQFF. The CDR3 DNA sequence: TGCGCCAGCAGCCAAGAACTAGCGGGGAACAATGAGCAGTTCTTC.

The chain employs TRBV2 and TRBJ2-5, with 7 bases that match TRBD2. Germline V gene data show CDR1 as SNHLY and CDR2 as FYNNEI. The CDR3 loop spans 13 amino acids. V shed 8 bases, J shed 3 bases, and the junction held 6 bases outside the gene matches. The CDR3 region has the DNA TGTGCCAGCTTGGGAGGGTGGGAAGAGACCCAGTACTTC. Protein sequence: CASLGGWEETQYF.

The genes are TRBV27 and TRBJ2-2; 15 bases are shared with TRBD2. In germline, CDR1 is MNHEY, CDR2 SMNVEV (reference sequence). The V segment lost 4 bases and the J segment 4 bases; nucleotides outside the gene matches: 7. The CDR3 is made up of 18 amino acids. The CDR3 DNA sequence: TGTGCCAGCAGTTCCCCGGGACTAGCGGGAGGTAGCACCGGGGAGCTGTTTTTT. This gives the protein CASSSPGLAGGSTGELFF.

CDR3 amino acids: CASSRGDSTGELFF. DNA of the CDR3: TGTGCCAGCAGCCGAGGGGACAGTACCGGGGAGCTGTTTTTT. The chain combines TRBV27 with TRBJ2-2; the match to TRBD1 covers 7 bases. Germline CDR1 is MNHEY and CDR2 is SMNVEV (reference sequence). Unmatched junction bases numbered 6, after V lost 6 bases and J lost 5 bases. This CDR3 contains 14 residues.

The rearrangement joins TRBV7-2 to TRBJ2-5, with D perhaps assigned TRBD1 or TRBD2 (5 bases each). CDR1 SGHTA and CDR2 FQGNSA come from the germline V gene. There are 16 residues in the CDR3. The V end lost 0 bases, the J end lost 1 base, and 12 bases lay between the germline ends. The CDR3 loop is CASSLAGTYFQETQYF. The CDR3 nucleotides read TGTGCCAGCAGCTTAGCCGGGACCTACTTCCAAGAGACCCAGTACTTC.

This sequence joins TRBV28 and TRBJ1-5; D ambiguous. The CDR3 totals 14 residues. Trimming took 5 bases from V and 0 from J, leaving 8 bases between them. Looked up from germline, CDR1 is MDHEN and CDR2 is SYDVKM. As DNA, the CDR3 is TGTGCCAGCAGTCCGCCCGATAGCAATCAGCCCCAGCATTTT. Protein: CASSPPDSNQPQHF.

The chain carries TRBV5-1 and TRBJ2-7; possible D gene TRBD1, 5 bases. CDR3 length equals 13 residues. V was cut by 6 bases and J by 3 bases, with 13 bases left in between. Germline loops: CDR1 SGHRS, CDR2 YFSETQ. DNA for the CDR3: TGCGCCAGCATTGGGGCACCCAACTACGAGCAGTACTTC. Its protein product is CASIGAPNYEQYF.

The chain joins TRBV5-6 to TRBJ2-7, with D unresolved. Deletions cut 5 bases from V and 0 bases from J, with 9 bases between. This CDR3 is 13 amino acids long. Per germline, CDR1 SGHDT and CDR2 YYEEEE. The CDR3, as DNA: TGTGCCAGCAGGGAGCAAAACTCCTACGAGCAGTACTTC. Residues: CASREQNSYEQYF.

The chain couples TRBV5-1 to TRBJ2-1; TRBD2 matches at 7 bases. With V trimmed by 0 bases and J by 5 bases, 2 bases remained unmatched. The germline V gene encodes CDR1 SGHRS and CDR2 YFSETQ. This CDR3 has 14 amino acids. The chain's CDR3 is CASSLAGTNNEQFF. DNA for the CDR3: TGCGCCAGCAGCTTGGCCGGGACTAACAATGAGCAGTTCTTC.

As DNA, the CDR3 is TGTGCCGTACGGGGGGCTGGAAACACCATATATTTT. Its protein is CAVRGAGNTIYF. The genes are TRBV6-5 and TRBJ1-3; tentative D call: TRBD1 (5 bases). Between the trimmed V and J ends, which lost 11 bases and 2 bases, there was a span of 10 bases. The CDR3 length is 12 residues. CDR1 is MNHEY and CDR2 is SVGAGI in the germline V gene.

The rearrangement uses TRBV6-5 and TRBJ2-4; D gene ambiguous. Per the germline V gene, CDR1 is MNHEY and CDR2 is SVGAGI. The CDR3 sequence is 15 residues long. Trimming shortened V by 6 bases and J by 0 bases, and 12 bases separated the two germline ends. This chain's CDR3 is CASSQTLIAKNIQYF. Written as DNA, the CDR3 is TGTGCCAGCAGCCAGACACTTATAGCCAAAAACATTCAGTACTTC.

The gene calls are TRBV13 and TRBJ1-1; 7 bases are a match to TRBD1. The CDR3 sequence is 17 residues long. CDR1 is PRHDT, CDR2 FYEKMQ, per germline (reference sequence). The J segment lost 1 base and the V segment lost 5 bases, leaving 13 bases of the junction unmatched. The CDR3 DNA is TGTGCCAGCAGCCAGAGATCCGGGACAGACAAGAACACTGAAGCTTTCTTT. This gives the protein CASSQRSGTDKNTEAFF.

The chain is built from TRBV11-1 and TRBJ2-1; D not resolved. The CDR3 loop spans 10 amino acids. Looked up from germline, CDR1 is SGHAT and CDR2 is FQDESV (reference sequence). The V end lost 4 bases, the J end lost 9 bases, and 4 bases lay between the germline ends. The CDR3 nucleotides are TGTGCCAGCAGCTCGGTTGAGCAGTTCTTC. Encoded protein: CASSSVEQFF.

This clone was recorded once. This rearrangement joins TRBV10-1 to TRBJ2-3, with TRBD2 matching 11 bases. V lost 8 bases to trimming and J lost 5 bases; unmatched junction nucleotides: 6. The CDR3 is 14 residues long. The germline gives CDR1 WNHNN, CDR2 SYGVQD (reference sequence). The CDR3 coding sequence is TGCGCCAGCCAGGCTAGCGGGAGGAAAGATACGCAGTATTTT. It codes for CASQASGRKDTQYF.

The chain couples TRBV5-6 to TRBJ1-4; 7 bases align to TRBD1. Losses at the gene ends were 4 bases for V and 4 bases for J; bases not matched to a gene: 13. The germline V gene has CDR1 SGHDT and CDR2 YYEEEE. This CDR3 spans 17 amino acids. The CDR3 reads CASSTRRQGLINEKLFF. The CDR3 DNA sequence: TGTGCCAGCAGCACTAGAAGACAGGGACTGATTAATGAAAAACTGTTTTTT.

The gene calls are TRBV2 and TRBJ2-5; 10 nucleotides match TRBD2. This CDR3 has 15 residues. From germline, CDR1 is SNHLY and CDR2 FYNNEI. Germline trimming cut 6 bases from V and 7 bases from J; bases unmatched to any gene: 11. The CDR3 DNA sequence: TGTGCCAGCAGGGCAGCGGGAGGGGATGACGGGACCCAGTACTTC. It codes for CASRAAGGDDGTQYF.

This chain links TRBV9 with TRBJ2-7, with a possible D match to TRBD1 (7 bases). Per the germline V gene, CDR1 is SGDLS and CDR2 is YYNGEE. The CDR3 loop spans 15 amino acids. Between the trimmed V and J ends, which lost 4 bases and 4 bases, there was a span of 18 bases. In DNA form, the CDR3 reads TGTGCCAGCAGCCTAGGGGGGACAGTCGTTTACGAGCAGTACTTC. Translating it yields CASSLGGTVVYEQYF.

The CDR3 loop is CASKGREFSYNEQFF. DNA for the CDR3: TGTGCCAGCAAGGGGCGGGAGTTCTCCTACAATGAGCAGTTCTTC. The chain combines TRBV6-1 with TRBJ2-1, with TRBD2 matching over 7 bases. V lost 7 bases, J lost 0 bases, and 6 bases stayed unmatched. Looked up from germline, CDR1 is MNHNS and CDR2 is SASEGT. The CDR3 is made up of 15 amino acids.

In its sample, this clone was seen once. CDR3 bases: TGTGCCAGCAGCCTAGTGAGACAGGGGATTAATGAAAAACTGTTTTTT. It encodes CASSLVRQGINEKLFF. The chain recombines TRBV7-9 with TRBJ1-4; 8 bases are shared with TRBD1. The CDR3 length is 16 residues. J lost 4 bases, V lost 5 bases, and 9 bases had no gene match. Germline loops: CDR1 SEHNR, CDR2 FQNEAQ (reference sequence).

V and J are TRBV30 and TRBJ2-1; weak D call: TRBD1 (5 bases). The germline gives CDR1 GTSNPN, CDR2 SVGIG (reference sequence). V lost 1 base and J 0 bases, leaving 10 bases between the germline ends. The CDR3 spans 15 residues. This CDR3 is CAWSAQGSSYNEQFF. The CDR3 DNA reads as TGTGCCTGGAGTGCCCAGGGTAGCTCCTACAATGAGCAGTTCTTC.

The chain links TRBV4-1 to TRBJ2-1, with D possibly being TRBD1 (7 bases). V gave up 0 bases and J gave up 7 bases, with 22 bases separating them. The CDR3 is 18 amino acids. Germline CDR1 and CDR2: MGHRA and YSYEKL. CDR3: CASSQEWRDSLWGNEQFF. In DNA, the CDR3 is TGCGCCAGCAGCCAAGAGTGGCGGGACAGTCTCTGGGGGAATGAGCAGTTCTTC.

This chain joins TRBV28 and TRBJ2-3, with TRBD1 identical over 9 bases. The CDR3 length is 14 residues. V lost 6 bases to trimming and J lost 2 bases; unmatched junction nucleotides: 3. Germline assignment: CDR1 MDHEN and CDR2 SYDVKM. CDR3 nucleotide sequence: TGTGCCAGCAGCGGACAGGGGAACACAGATACGCAGTATTTT. Translated: CASSGQGNTDTQYF.

Note on this clone: Other DNA sequences in this specimen translate into the identical CDR3. V is TRBV27 and J is TRBJ2-7, with 9 bases identical to TRBD1. This CDR3 comprises 12 residues. The ends lost 6 bases at V and 7 bases at J; junction bases unmatched: 4. Germline V CDR1 and CDR2: MNHEY, SMNVEV (reference sequence). The CDR3 protein is CASRTGGGEQYF. The CDR3 nucleotides are TGTGCCAGCAGGACAGGGGGAGGGGAGCAGTACTTC.

This sequence joins TRBV27 and TRBJ2-1; 9 positions agree with TRBD2. CDR1 and CDR2 (germline): MNHEY, SMNVEV (reference sequence). The CDR3 is made up of 15 amino acids. The trim removed 5 bases at V and 5 bases at J, leaving 7 bases unmatched. CDR3 in amino acids: CASSQGTSMHNEQFF. CDR3 in DNA: TGTGCCAGCAGTCAAGGGACTAGCATGCACAATGAGCAGTTCTTC.

To note about this clone: This same CDR3 is encoded by further DNA sequences in the sample. The V gene is TRBV13, the J gene TRBJ2-5; D is unresolved. The end of the DNA is better explained by TRBJ2-7, so the J call may be wrong. This CDR3 spans 11 amino acids. Germline V gene lookup returns CDR1 PRHDT and CDR2 FYEKMQ (reference sequence). CDR3 loop: CASSLGYEQYF. The CDR3 bases are TGTGCCAGCAGCTTAGGGTACGAGCAGTACTTC.

This clone was observed a handful of times. The chain is built from TRBV19 and TRBJ1-5; no clear D gene. The V gene's germline CDR1 is LNHDA and CDR2 SQIVND (reference sequence). Trimming shortened V by 7 bases and J by 7 bases, and 11 bases separated the two germline ends. The CDR3 spans 12 residues. The CDR3: CASIGFGQPQHF. The DNA for the CDR3 is TGTGCCAGTATAGGTTTTGGGCAGCCCCAGCATTTT. The whole variable domain, remainder taken from reference TRBV19 and TRBJ1-5, is DGGITQSPKYLFRKEGQNVTLSCEQNLNHDAMYWYRQDPGQGLRLIYYSQIVNDFQKGDIAEGYSVSREKKESFPLTVTSAQKNPTAFYLCASIGFGQPQHFGDGTRLSIL.

The chain employs TRBV5-1 and TRBJ2-7, with a tentative D call TRBD1 (7 bases). Germline CDR1 and CDR2: SGHRS and YFSETQ. The CDR3 totals 14 residues. V was cut by 5 bases and J by 1 base, with 13 bases left in between. The CDR3 nucleotides are TGCGCCAGCAGAGCGACAGGGAGGTCCTACGAGCAGTACTTC. This codes for CASRATGRSYEQYF.

This rearrangement joins TRBV2 to TRBJ2-7; 7 nucleotides align to TRBD1. V trimming: 6 bases; J trimming: 1 base; junction bases outside the gene matches: 0. Germline loops: CDR1 SNHLY, CDR2 FYNNEI. The CDR3 runs to 12 residues. For the CDR3, the DNA is TGTGCCAGCAGGGACAGGTCCTACGAGCAGTACTTC. The encoded protein is CASRDRSYEQYF.

V and J are TRBV28 and TRBJ1-1, with D possibly matching TRBD1 (6 bases). V was trimmed by 4 bases and J by 1 base, leaving 10 bases between them. The germline gives CDR1 MDHEN, CDR2 SYDVKM. This CDR3 region has 14 residues. CDR3 sequence (DNA): TGTGCCAGCAGTTCGACAGGCAGGAACACTGAAGCTTTCTTT. It codes for CASSSTGRNTEAFF. Full variable domain (outside the CDR3, taken from reference TRBV28 and TRBJ1-1): DVKVTQSSRYLVKRTGEKVFLECVQDMDHENMFWYRQDPGLGLRLIYFSYDVKMKEKGDIPEGYSVSREKKERFSLILESASTNQTSMYLCASSSTGRNTEAFFGQGTRLTVV.